This T cell receptor beta chain was retrieved from a study of shared T cell receptors in the human thymus (dated by TCRdb to the early 2020s). At the level of the whole study: The study investigated the way shared, self-reactive T-cell receptor alpha chains are produced in the human thymus.

Library prep was done by the immunoSEQ multiplex PCR assay. Not all clones reach the TCRdb copy of this immuneACCESS table, which keeps in-frame sequences only. Checked studies attribute under half of the gap to unresolved V genes and leave the rest unexplained. Across this sample there are a few hundred thousand clones, with just under 95% seen only once. Roughly 0.02% of the sample comes from the top ten. In the case of this clone: The specificity of this receptor is unknown. The sample holds no much larger clone one base away, and base qualities are not on file.

CDR1 and CDR2 are read off the germline V gene (reference sequence) as LNHDA and SQIVND. Deletion took 11 bases off V and 2 bases off J, with a span of 24 bases between the germline ends. The CDR3 sequence holds 17 residues, the cysteine and phenylalanine included. The only DNA kept is the CDR3, 51 bases in frame from the first base. The sequence came from a human donor. Here the chain combines TRBV19 and TRBJ2-2; the D gene is possibly TRBD2, with 5 bases matching. What was sequenced was thymocytes. The nucleotide sequence is given as TGTGCCTACTCCCCTAGGGCTAGCATCCGAAACACCGGGGAGCTGTTTTTT. It translates to CAYSPRASIRNTGELFF. The reference TRBV19 and TRBJ2-2 proteins fill in what lies around the CDR3, so the full variable domain reads DGGITQSPKYLFRKEGQNVTLSCEQNLNHDAMYWYRQDPGQGLRLIYYSQIVNDFQKGDIAEGYSVSREKKESFPLTVTSAQKNPTAFYLCAYSPRASIRNTGELFFGEGSRLTVL.